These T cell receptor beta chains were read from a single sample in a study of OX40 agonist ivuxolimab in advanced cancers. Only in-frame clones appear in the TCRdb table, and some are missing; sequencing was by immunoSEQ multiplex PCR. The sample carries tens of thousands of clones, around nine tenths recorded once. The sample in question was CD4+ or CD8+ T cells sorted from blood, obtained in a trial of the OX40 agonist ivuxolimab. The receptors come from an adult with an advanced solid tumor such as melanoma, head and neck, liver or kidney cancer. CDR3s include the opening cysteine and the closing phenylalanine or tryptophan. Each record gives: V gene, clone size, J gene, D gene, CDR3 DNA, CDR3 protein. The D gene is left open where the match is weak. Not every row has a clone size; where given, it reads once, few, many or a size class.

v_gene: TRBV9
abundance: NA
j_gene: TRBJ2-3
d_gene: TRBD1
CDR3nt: TGTGCCAGCAGCGTAGGGGCAGGGGGCTCAGATACGCAGTATTTT
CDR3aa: CASSVGAGGSDTQYF

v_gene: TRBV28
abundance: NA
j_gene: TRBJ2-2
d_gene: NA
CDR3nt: TGTGCCAGCAGCTACCGGGACACGACCGGGGAGCTGTTTTTT
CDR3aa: CASSYRDTTGELFF

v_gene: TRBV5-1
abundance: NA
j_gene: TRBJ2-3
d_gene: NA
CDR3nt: TGCGCCAGCAGCTTGGGGCCGGAGAGTGGGGATACGCAGTATTTT
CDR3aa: CASSLGPESGDTQYF

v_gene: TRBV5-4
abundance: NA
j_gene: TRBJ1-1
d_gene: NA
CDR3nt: TGTGCCTGGGTCAAGGGGTGGGGTACTGAAGCTTTCTTT
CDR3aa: CAWVKGWGTEAFF

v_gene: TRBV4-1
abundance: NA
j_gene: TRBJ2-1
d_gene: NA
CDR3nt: TGCGCCAGCAGCCAAGCGGCCTACTCCTACAATGAGCAGTTCTTC
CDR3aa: CASSQAAYSYNEQFF

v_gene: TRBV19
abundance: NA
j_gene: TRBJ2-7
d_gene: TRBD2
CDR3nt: TGTGCCAGTAGGACTAGCGGGAGTGGGGCCTACGAGCAGTACTTC
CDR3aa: CASRTSGSGAYEQYF

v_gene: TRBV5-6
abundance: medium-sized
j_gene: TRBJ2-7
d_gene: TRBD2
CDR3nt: TGTGCCAGCAGCCCCAGCGGGAGTTTCGACGAGCAGTACTTC
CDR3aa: CASSPSGSFDEQYF

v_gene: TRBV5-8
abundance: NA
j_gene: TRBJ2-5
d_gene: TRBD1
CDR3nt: TGTGCCAGCAGCTTGAGGGGGCGCGGGGAGACCCAGTACTTC
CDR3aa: CASSLRGRGETQYF

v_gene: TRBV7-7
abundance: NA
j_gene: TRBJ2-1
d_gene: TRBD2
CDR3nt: TGTGCCAGCAGCTTAGAGGAAGCGGGAGATTGGAATGAGCAGTTCTTC
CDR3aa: CASSLEEAGDWNEQFF

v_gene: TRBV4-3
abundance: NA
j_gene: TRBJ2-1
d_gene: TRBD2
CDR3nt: TGCGCCAGCAGCCAAGAACTAGCGACTTACAATGAGCAGTTCTTC
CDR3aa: CASSQELATYNEQFF

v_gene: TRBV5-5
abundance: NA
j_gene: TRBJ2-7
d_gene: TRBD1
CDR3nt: TGTGCCAGCAGCCCGGTCCCGGGACAGGGGCTAAGCTCCTACGAGCAGTACTTC
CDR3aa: CASSPVPGQGLSSYEQYF

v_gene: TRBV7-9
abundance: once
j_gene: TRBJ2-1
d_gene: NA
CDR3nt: TGTGCCAGCAGCCCCTTCGGGGGAGAGCAGTTCTTC
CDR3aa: CASSPFGGEQFF

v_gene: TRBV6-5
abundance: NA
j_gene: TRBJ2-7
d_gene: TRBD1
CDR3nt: TGTGCCAGCAGAGGACAGGTTAACTCCTACGAGCAGTACTTC
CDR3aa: CASRGQVNSYEQYF

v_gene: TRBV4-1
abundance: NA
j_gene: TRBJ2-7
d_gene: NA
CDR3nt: TGCGCCAGCAGCCAAGATCGGTCAGAATATTACGAGCAGTACTTC
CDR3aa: CASSQDRSEYYEQYF

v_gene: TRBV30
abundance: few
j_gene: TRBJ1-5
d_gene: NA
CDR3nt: TGTGCCTGGAGTGAGGCATCCTATAGCAATCAGCCCCAGCATTTT
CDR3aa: CAWSEASYSNQPQHF

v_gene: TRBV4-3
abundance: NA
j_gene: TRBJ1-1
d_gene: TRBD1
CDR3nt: TGCGCCAGCAGCAAGACAGGGGGGACTGAAGCTTTCTTT
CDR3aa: CASSKTGGTEAFF

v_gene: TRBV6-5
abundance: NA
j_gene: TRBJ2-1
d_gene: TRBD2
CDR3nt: TGTGCCAGCACCATAGCGGGAAGTTACAATGAGCAGTTCTTC
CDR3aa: CASTIAGSYNEQFF

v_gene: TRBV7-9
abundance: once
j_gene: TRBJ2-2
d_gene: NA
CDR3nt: TGTGCCAGCCTTAATACAAACACCGGGGAGCTGTTTTTT
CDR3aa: CASLNTNTGELFF

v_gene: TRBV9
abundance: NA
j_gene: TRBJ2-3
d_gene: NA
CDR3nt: TGTGCCAGCAGCGGCGACTTGGCAGATACGCAGTATTTT
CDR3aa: CASSGDLADTQYF

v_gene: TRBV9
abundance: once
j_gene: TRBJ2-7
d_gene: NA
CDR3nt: TGTGCCAGCAGCGTAGGGGACACACCTCTCTCCTACGAGCAGTACTTC
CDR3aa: CASSVGDTPLSYEQYF

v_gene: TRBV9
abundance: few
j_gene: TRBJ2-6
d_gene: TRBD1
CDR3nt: TGTGCCAGCAGGAACCCACAGGGGAGTGGGGCCAACGTCCTGACTTTC
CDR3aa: CASRNPQGSGANVLTF

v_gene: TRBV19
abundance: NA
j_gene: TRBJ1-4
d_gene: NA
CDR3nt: TGTGCCAGTAGTATAGAGGGATATGGTGAAAAACTGTTTTTT
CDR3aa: CASSIEGYGEKLFF

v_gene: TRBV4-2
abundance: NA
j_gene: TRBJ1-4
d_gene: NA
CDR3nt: TGTGCCAGCAGCCAAGATGAGGCAACTAATGAAAAACTGTTTTTT
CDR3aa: CASSQDEATNEKLFF

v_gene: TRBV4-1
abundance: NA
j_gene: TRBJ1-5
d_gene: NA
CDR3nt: TGCGCCAGCAGCCAAACAACGGGACATGTAAATCAGCCCCAGCATTTT
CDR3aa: CASSQTTGHVNQPQHF

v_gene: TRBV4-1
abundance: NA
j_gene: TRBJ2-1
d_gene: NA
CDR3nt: TGCGCCAGCAGCCAAGATCCGTACAATGAGCAGTTCTTC
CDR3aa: CASSQDPYNEQFF

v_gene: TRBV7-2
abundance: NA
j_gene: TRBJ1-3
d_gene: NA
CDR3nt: TGTGCCAGCAGCTTGGTGCCCTCCTCTGGAAACACCATATATTTT
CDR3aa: CASSLVPSSGNTIYF

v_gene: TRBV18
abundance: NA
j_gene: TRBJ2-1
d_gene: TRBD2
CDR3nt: TGTGCCAGCTCACTTAACCCGGGAGGGAAGAATGAGCAGTTCTTC
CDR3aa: CASSLNPGGKNEQFF

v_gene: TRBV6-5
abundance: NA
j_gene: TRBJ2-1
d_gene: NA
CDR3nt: TGTGCCAGCAGAATAGCGGCTATCTCCTACAATGAGCAGTTCTTC
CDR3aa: CASRIAAISYNEQFF

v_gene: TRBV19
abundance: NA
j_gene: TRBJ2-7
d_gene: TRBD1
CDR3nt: TGTGCCAGTAGTACCACTTACAGGGGGCCGGCTGGCTACGAGCAGTACTTC
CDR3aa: CASSTTYRGPAGYEQYF

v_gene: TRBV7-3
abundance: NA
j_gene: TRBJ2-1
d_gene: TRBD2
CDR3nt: TGTGCCAGCAGCCCCTGGAGGACTAGCGAAAATGAGCAGTTCTTC
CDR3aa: CASSPWRTSENEQFF

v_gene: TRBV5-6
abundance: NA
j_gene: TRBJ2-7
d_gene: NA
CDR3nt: TGTGCCAGCAGCCCCATGGTGGGGCTAGCTCTCTACGAGCAGTACTTC
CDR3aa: CASSPMVGLALYEQYF

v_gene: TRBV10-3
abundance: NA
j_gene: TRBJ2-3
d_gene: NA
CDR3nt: TGTGCCATCAGTAACGGGTATCCGGATACGCAGTATTTT
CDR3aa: CAISNGYPDTQYF

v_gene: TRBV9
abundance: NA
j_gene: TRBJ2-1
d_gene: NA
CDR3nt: TGTGCCAGCAGCGTCGGGGGCGCTGGCTACAATGAGCAGTTCTTC
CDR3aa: CASSVGGAGYNEQFF

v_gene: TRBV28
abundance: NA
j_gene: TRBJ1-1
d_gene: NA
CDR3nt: TGTGCCAGCAGTTTTCTCCGCCCCGAAGGGCCCACTGAAGCTTTCTTT
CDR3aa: CASSFLRPEGPTEAFF

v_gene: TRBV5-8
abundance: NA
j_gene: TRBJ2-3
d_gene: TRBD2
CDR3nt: TGTGCCAGCAGCATAGGACTAGCGGGAGAGGGGACAGATACGCAGTATTTT
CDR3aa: CASSIGLAGEGTDTQYF

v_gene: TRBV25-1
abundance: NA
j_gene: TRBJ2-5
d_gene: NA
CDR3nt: TGTGCCAGCAGTGCTCACCGGGAGTTAGAGACCCAGTACTTC
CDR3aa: CASSAHRELETQYF

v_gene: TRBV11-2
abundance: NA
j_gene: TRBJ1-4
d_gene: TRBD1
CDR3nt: TGTGCCAGCAGCTCCCGGGACAGGGAAGGGGCGACTAATGAAAAACTGTTTTTT
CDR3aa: CASSSRDREGATNEKLFF

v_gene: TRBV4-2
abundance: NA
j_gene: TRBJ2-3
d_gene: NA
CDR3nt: TGTGCCAGCAGCCAAGATCGGACTAATTGGGATACGCAGTATTTT
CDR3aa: CASSQDRTNWDTQYF

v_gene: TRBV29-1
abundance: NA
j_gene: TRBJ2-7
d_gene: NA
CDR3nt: TGCAGCGTTGTCAGGGGAATCTCCTACGAGCAGTACTTC
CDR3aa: CSVVRGISYEQYF

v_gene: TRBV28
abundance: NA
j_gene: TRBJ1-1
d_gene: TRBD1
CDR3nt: TGTGCCAGCAGTTTAGCACTACAGGGGAGAGGGCCTGAAGCTTTCTTT
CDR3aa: CASSLALQGRGPEAFF

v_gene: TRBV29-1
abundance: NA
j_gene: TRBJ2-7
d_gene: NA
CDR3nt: TGCAGCGTTGAAGGTCAGGGATTTTACGAGCAGTACTTC
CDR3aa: CSVEGQGFYEQYF

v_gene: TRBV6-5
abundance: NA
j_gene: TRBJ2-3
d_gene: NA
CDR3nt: TGTGCCAGCACCTTGACCCCTAGAGCAGATACGCAGTATTTT
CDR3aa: CASTLTPRADTQYF

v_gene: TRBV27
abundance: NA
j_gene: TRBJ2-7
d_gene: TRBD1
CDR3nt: TGTGCCAGCAGCCCTAGGGACAGGGGGCGGGAGCAGTACTTC
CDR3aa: CASSPRDRGREQYF

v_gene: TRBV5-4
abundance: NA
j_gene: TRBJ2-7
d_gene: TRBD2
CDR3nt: TGTGCCAGCAGCTTGGAGGCGGGAGAGCTGGACGAGCAGTACTTC
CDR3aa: CASSLEAGELDEQYF

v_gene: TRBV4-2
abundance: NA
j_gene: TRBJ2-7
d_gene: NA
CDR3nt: TGTGCCAGCAGCCAAGATCAAAGGGGTCGGTACGAGCAGTACTTC
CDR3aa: CASSQDQRGRYEQYF

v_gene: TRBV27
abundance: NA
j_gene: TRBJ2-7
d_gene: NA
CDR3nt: TGTGCCAGCAGTTTATCCGCCAGCGGGCACTACGAGCAGTACTTC
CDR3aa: CASSLSASGHYEQYF

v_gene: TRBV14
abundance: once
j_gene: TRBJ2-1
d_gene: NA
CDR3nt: TGTGCCAGCAGCCAAGATAGCCAGGGAGTGGGCAATGAGCAGTTCTTC
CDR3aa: CASSQDSQGVGNEQFF